These 21 T cell receptor beta chains were all obtained from the same sample, sequenced in a study of cytomegalovirus exposure and HLA in healthy donors. The PCR ran on 60 Vbeta and 13 Jbeta primers. Here immunoSEQ multiplex PCR was the method, and the copy in TCRdb shows in-frame clones only, minus some. The sample data list under 120,000 clones. Sequenced sample: PBMCs. The receptors originated from a man aged 45-65 years in good health and CMV-seronegative.

V gene TRBV13 combines with J gene TRBJ1-1; no firm D call. Trimming left V 0 bases short and J 12 bases short, with 8 bases between. There are 11 residues in the CDR3. Germline V lookup: CDR1 PRHDT, CDR2 FYEKMQ (reference sequence). CDR3 loop: CASSLGQSTFF. The CDR3 nucleotides read TGTGCCAGCAGCTTAGGTCAGTCGACTTTCTTT.

The chain joins TRBV18 to TRBJ2-2; a possible D gene is TRBD1 (5 bases). The CDR3 totals 16 residues. The V end lost 1 base, the J end lost 0 bases, and 9 bases lay between the germline ends. The germline gives CDR1 KGHSH, CDR2 LQKENI. The CDR3 coding sequence is TGTGCCAGCTCACCACTTGGACACCCGAACACCGGGGAGCTGTTTTTT. This translates into CASSPLGHPNTGELFF. Together with reference TRBV18 and TRBJ2-2, the CDR3 gives the full variable domain: NAGVMQNPRHLVRRRGQEARLRCSPMKGHSHVYWYRQLPEEGLKFMVYLQKENIIDESGMPKERFSAEFPKEGPSILRIQQVVRGDSAAYFCASSPLGHPNTGELFFGEGSRLTVL.

The chain recombines TRBV7-2 with TRBJ1-2, with a tentative D call TRBD1 (6 bases). Looked up from germline, CDR1 is SGHTA and CDR2 is FQGNSA. The V gene lost 4 bases and the J gene lost 7 bases, with 13 bases spanning the gap. The CDR3 covers 13 residues. For the CDR3, the DNA is TGTGCCAGCAGCTCTCTAACGACAGGTGGCTACACCTTC. It encodes CASSSLTTGGYTF.

The gene calls are TRBV6-5 and TRBJ1-1, with 7 bases that match TRBD1. Germline V gene data show CDR1 as MNHEY and CDR2 as SVGAGI. The J segment lost 0 bases and the V segment lost 2 bases, leaving 6 bases of the junction unmatched. The CDR3 extends over 16 amino acids. CDR3 amino acids: CASSYGTETVNTEAFF. The CDR3 region has the DNA TGTGCCAGCAGTTACGGGACAGAGACTGTGAACACTGAAGCTTTCTTT.

The rearrangement joins TRBV13 to TRBJ1-2, with D unresolved. The CDR3 totals 17 residues. V was shortened by 4 bases and J by 2 bases, with 20 bases between the two germline ends. Germline assignment: CDR1 PRHDT and CDR2 FYEKMQ (reference sequence). In DNA form, the CDR3 reads TGTGCCAGCAGCTCCCGCCGGCCCCTGGAGTTCAACTATGGCTACACCTTC. This codes for CASSSRRPLEFNYGYTF. Full variable domain (rest looked up from reference TRBV13 and TRBJ1-2): AAGVIQSPRHLIKEKRETATLKCYPIPRHDTVYWYQQGPGQDPQFLISFYEKMQSDKGSIPDRFSAQQFSDYHSELNMSSLELGDSALYFCASSSRRPLEFNYGYTFGSGTRLTVV.

Note on this clone: This sample includes further DNA sequences coding for the same CDR3. This rearrangement joins TRBV7-9 to TRBJ1-1, with no clear D. The V end lost 2 bases, the J end lost 1 base, and 5 bases lay between the germline ends. Germline V gives CDR1 SEHNR, CDR2 FQNEAQ (reference sequence). CDR3 length equals 13 residues. CDR3 loop: CASSLQANTEAFF. The CDR3 DNA reads TGTGCCAGCAGCTTACAGGCGAACACTGAAGCTTTCTTT.

This chain uses TRBV11-2 with TRBJ2-1; the D gene is possibly TRBD2 (6 bases). The germline V gene encodes CDR1 SGHAT and CDR2 FQNNGV. Between the trimmed V and J ends, which lost 5 bases and 3 bases, there was a span of 11 bases. The CDR3 length is 14 residues. CDR3 sequence reads: CASSLAGIYNEQFF. In DNA, the CDR3 is TGTGCCAGCAGCCTCGCGGGGATCTACAATGAGCAGTTCTTC. The full variable domain, its missing parts supplied by reference TRBV11-2 and TRBJ2-1, is EAGVAQSPRYKIIEKRQSVAFWCNPISGHATLYWYQQILGQGPKLLIQFQNNGVVDDSQLPKDRFSAERLKGVDSTLKIQPAKLEDSAVYLCASSLAGIYNEQFFGPGTRLTVL.

The V gene is TRBV19, the J gene TRBJ1-4; a weak D match, TRBD1 (5 bases). V lost 5 bases and J 8 bases, leaving 21 bases between the germline ends. Germline V CDR1 and CDR2: LNHDA, SQIVND (reference sequence). The CDR3 length is 16 residues. The CDR3 loop reads CASSADREGSGEKLFF. The CDR3 DNA is TGTGCCAGTAGTGCCGACCGGGAGGGGTCAGGCGAAAAACTGTTTTTT.

This rearrangement joins TRBV29-1 to TRBJ2-3; 9 nucleotides match TRBD2. V shed 3 bases, J shed 6 bases, and the junction held 10 bases outside the gene matches. The CDR3 runs to 15 residues. Germline lookup yields CDR1 SQVTM and CDR2 ANQGSEA. The CDR3: CSVDALLAGRDTQYF. CDR3 coding DNA: TGCAGCGTTGACGCCCTACTAGCGGGCCGTGATACGCAGTATTTT.

This sequence joins TRBV4-2 and TRBJ2-5; D call uncertain. The V gene lost 3 bases and the J gene lost 0 bases, with 14 bases spanning the gap. CDR3 length: 16 amino acids. The germline V gene encodes CDR1 LGHNA and CDR2 YNFKEQ. The CDR3 nucleotides are TGTGCCAGCAGCCAGCATTATACATCGTACCAAGAGACCCAGTACTTC. This sequence encodes CASSQHYTSYQETQYF.

The V call is TRBV11-2, the J call TRBJ2-7; maybe TRBD1 (6 bases). V dropped 0 bases and J dropped 4 bases, with 16 bases sitting between them. CDR1 is SGHAT and CDR2 is FQNNGV in the germline V gene. This CDR3 has 16 residues. CDR3 sequence (DNA): TGTGCCAGCAGCTTAGATCAGGGGCGCATAACGTACGAGCAGTACTTC. This encodes CASSLDQGRITYEQYF.

This chain uses TRBV5-1 with TRBJ1-3; 7 positions agree with TRBD1. With V trimmed by 3 bases and J by 2 bases, 5 bases remained unmatched. The CDR3 totals 15 residues. Germline CDR1 is SGHRS and CDR2 is YFSETQ. In nucleotides, the CDR3 is TGCGCCAGCAGCTCTACAGGGGAACCTGGAAACACCATATATTTT. This sequence encodes CASSSTGEPGNTIYF.

The chain uses TRBV6-5 and TRBJ2-2; D perhaps matches TRBD2 (5 bases). From germline, CDR1 is MNHEY and CDR2 SVGAGI. This CDR3 is built from 15 residues. Trimming stripped 7 bases from V and 3 bases from J, with 15 bases between. Written as DNA, the CDR3 is TGTGCCAGCACCGATCGGGGAGTGGACACCGGGGAGCTGTTTTTT. This sequence encodes CASTDRGVDTGELFF.

The rearrangement joins TRBV4-3 to TRBJ2-1; 7 nucleotides align to TRBD1. The CDR3 runs 15 residues. CDR1 LGHNA and CDR2 YSLEER come from the germline V gene. The J segment lost 7 bases and the V segment lost 0 bases, leaving 6 bases of the junction unmatched. The CDR3, as DNA: TGCGCCAGCAGCCAAGATGAGGGGGCCGGGAATGAGCAGTTCTTC. It yields the protein CASSQDEGAGNEQFF.

The V call is TRBV4-2, the J call TRBJ1-2, with 10 bases that match TRBD1. The CDR3 runs to 17 residues. V lost 4 bases and J lost 1; bases outside the gene matches: 9. Germline CDR1 and CDR2: LGHNA and YNFKEQ. The CDR3 bases are TGTGCCAGCAGCCCCTCTCAGACAGGGGGCTTTAACTATGGCTACACCTTC. It yields the protein CASSPSQTGGFNYGYTF.

The chain has TRBV30 and TRBJ2-2; possibly TRBD2 for D (6 bases). Germline-derived CDR1 and CDR2 are GTSNPN and SVGIG (reference sequence). This CDR3 comprises 12 residues. V was cut by 5 bases and J by 7 bases, with 11 bases left in between. The CDR3 protein is CAWGGGSGELFF. DNA of the CDR3: TGTGCCTGGGGCGGAGGGAGCGGGGAGCTGTTTTTT.

The chain combines TRBV4-3 with TRBJ2-2, with D tentatively TRBD2 (5 bases). Trimming pared 1 base from V and 7 bases from J, leaving 19 bases between. This CDR3 comprises 17 residues. The V gene's germline CDR1 is LGHNA and CDR2 YSLEER. Here the CDR3 DNA reads TGCGCCAGCAGCCAAGCAGTATTCCAGAGGGATGGCGGGGAGCTGTTTTTT. It yields the protein CASSQAVFQRDGGELFF.

The V gene is TRBV5-4, the J gene TRBJ2-5; 9 positions agree with TRBD2. The length of the CDR3 is 16 residues. V was clipped by 0 bases and J by 0 bases; unmatched bases: 3. Germline lookup yields CDR1 SGHNT and CDR2 YYREEE (reference sequence). Here the CDR3 reads CASSLGSGGYQETQYF. CDR3 in DNA: TGTGCCAGCAGCTTGGGTAGCGGGGGTTACCAAGAGACCCAGTACTTC.

This chain links TRBV29-1 with TRBJ2-7, with 7 nucleotides matching TRBD1. Unmatched junction bases numbered 2, after V lost 4 bases and J lost 2 bases. This CDR3 has 12 amino acids. Germline-derived CDR1 and CDR2 are SQVTM and ANQGSEA. The CDR3 sequence: CSVGTGPYEQYF. The DNA of the CDR3 is TGCAGCGTTGGGACAGGCCCCTACGAGCAGTACTTC.

The DNA for the CDR3 is TGTGCCAGCAGTTTGGGACAGGGGGCGGGATATCAGCCCCAGCATTTT. Translated: CASSLGQGAGYQPQHF. The chain couples TRBV27 to TRBJ1-5; 12 bases map to TRBD1. Germline values: CDR1 MNHEY, CDR2 SMNVEV (reference sequence). Trimming took 3 bases from V and 5 from J; bases not matched to a gene: 5. The CDR3 is 16 residues long.

In regard to this clone: This is likely a read error, given that the CDR3 carries no conserved phenylalanine or tryptophan at its end. The CDR3 DNA is TGTGCCAGCAGCGTCGATCAGGGCTATGGCTACACCCTC. Translated: CASSVDQGYGYTL. This chain uses TRBV9 with TRBJ1-2; tentatively, D is TRBD1 (5 bases). With 2 bases removed from V and 4 bases from J, the gap between germline ends came to 9 bases. The germline gives CDR1 SGDLS, CDR2 YYNGEE. CDR3 length equals 13 residues.